This T cell receptor beta chain is drawn from a study of T cell repertoires in cytomegalovirus infection. Overall study: Both CMV infection and a matching HLA type were indicated by public TCR beta signatures. General study results and limits: HLA-C-restricted CMV-specific TCR beta clonotypes were dominant in the ex vivo response. Carriage of CMV together with the relevant HLA was identifiable through cumulative public TCR beta family frequency.

A word on this clonotype: Its antigen remains unknown.

TCRdb re-called the reads through MiXCR, storing one row per CDR3 protein. The data hold about 310,000 distinct CDR3 sequences, with around a sixth observed a single time. Looked up from germline, CDR1 is MNHNY and CDR2 is SVGAGI (reference sequence). The ends were cut back, 8 bases at V and 6 bases at J, with 23 bases in the middle. The CDR3 has 16 residues. This chain uses TRBV6-6 with TRBJ2-1; no firm D call. The sequenced sample consisted of PBMCs. The source is a human donor in good health (CMV status not recorded). Some clones in this sample may be carry-over from other donors' samples. DNA for the CDR3: TGTGCCAGCTTCTCCGGGTCCTCGTCGAGCAGCAATGAGCAGTTCTTC. Translation gives CASFSGSSSSSNEQFF.